The entry below gives a single T cell receptor (beta chain) sequence along with its context. The CDR3 is 16 residues long. V dropped 1 base and J dropped 7; count of bases not matched to a gene: 7. The germline gives CDR1 MGHRA, CDR2 YSYEKL. This entry is derived from a study of blood T cell repertoires in COVID-19. Clones were sequenced by immunoSEQ multiplex PCR, and TCRdb holds only the in-frame ones, with some missing. The sample holds around 140,000 clones, 60% to 85% seen once. The gene calls are TRBV4-1 and TRBJ1-4; 9 bases line up with TRBD1. Specimen: peripheral blood. The receptor comes from an elderly woman with active or convalescent COVID-19. The CDR3 DNA reads TGCGCCAGCAGCCAAGTGCACAGGGGGCCGGGTGAAAAACTGTTTTTT. It codes for CASSQVHRGPGEKLFF.